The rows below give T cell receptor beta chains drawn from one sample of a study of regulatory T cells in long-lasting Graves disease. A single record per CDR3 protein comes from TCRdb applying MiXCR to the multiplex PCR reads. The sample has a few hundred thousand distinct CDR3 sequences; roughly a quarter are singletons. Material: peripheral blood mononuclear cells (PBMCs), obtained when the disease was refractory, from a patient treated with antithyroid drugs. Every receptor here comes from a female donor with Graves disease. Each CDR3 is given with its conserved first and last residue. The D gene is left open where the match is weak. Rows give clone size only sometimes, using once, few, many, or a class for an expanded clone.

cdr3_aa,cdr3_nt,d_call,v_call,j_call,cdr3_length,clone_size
CAWAEVANEQYF,TGTGCCTGGGCCGAAGTAGCGAACGAGCAGTACTTC,-,TRBV30,TRBJ2-7,12,few
CASSLIYYEGSPLHF,TGTGCCAGCAGCTTAATCTACTATGAGGGTTCACCCCTCCACTTT,-,TRBV7-8,TRBJ1-6,15,-
CASSFLRDRHYEQYF,TGTGCCAGCAGCTTCCTCCGGGACAGGCATTACGAGCAGTACTTC,TRBD1,TRBV7-3,TRBJ2-7,15,few
CAIQQGAPEKLFF,TGTGCCATCCAACAGGGGGCTCCTGAAAAACTGTTTTTT,TRBD1,TRBV28,TRBJ1-4,13,few
CASSMGLAGGRYEQYF,TGTGCCAGCAGCATGGGACTAGCGGGAGGTAGATACGAGCAGTACTTC,TRBD2,TRBV7-8,TRBJ2-7,16,few
CATRGILETQYF,TGTGCCACCAGGGGGATTCTCGAGACCCAGTACTTC,-,TRBV15,TRBJ2-5,12,many
CASSDGGDSGNTIYF,TGTGCCAGCAGTGACGGGGGAGACTCTGGAAACACCATATATTTT,-,TRBV2,TRBJ1-3,15,many
CASSSNTGGGGELFF,TGTGCCAGCAGCTCCAACACAGGGGGCGGCGGGGAGCTGTTTTTT,TRBD1,TRBV7-3,TRBJ2-2,15,few
CASSSRLVANTEAFF,TGCGCCAGCAGCTCACGGCTAGTCGCGAACACTGAAGCTTTCTTT,-,TRBV5-1,TRBJ1-1,15,few
CSARPISETQYF,TGCAGTGCTAGGCCAATATCGGAGACCCAGTACTTC,-,TRBV20-1,TRBJ2-5,12,few
CASGSGAIEAFF,TGTGCCAGCGGATCAGGGGCGATTGAAGCTTTCTTT,-,TRBV6-1,TRBJ1-1,12,many
CASKPANTGELFF,TGTGCCAGCAAACCTGCAAACACCGGGGAGCTGTTTTTT,-,TRBV27,TRBJ2-2,13,few
CSVAAGVAYNEQFF,TGCAGCGTTGCGGCGGGAGTTGCCTACAATGAGCAGTTCTTC,TRBD2,TRBV29-1,TRBJ2-1,14,-
CASSFPRQGTDYEQYF,TGTGCCAGCAGTTTCCCCCGACAGGGAACGGACTACGAGCAGTACTTC,TRBD1,TRBV28,TRBJ2-7,16,many
CASSLAGTSGNEQFF,TGCGCCAGCAGCTTGGCCGGGACTAGCGGCAATGAGCAGTTCTTC,TRBD2,TRBV5-1,TRBJ2-1,15,-
CAISGQGGTETQYF,TGTGCCATCAGTGGACAGGGAGGTACGGAGACCCAGTACTTC,-,TRBV10-3,TRBJ2-5,14,-
CASSVSHRGGGFGELFF,TGTGCCAGCAGTGTATCCCACCGGGGGGGCGGCTTCGGGGAGCTGTTTTTT,TRBD2,TRBV25-1,TRBJ2-2,17,few
CASSILSGGGMNTEAFF,TGTGCCAGTAGTATACTCTCTGGGGGCGGCATGAACACTGAAGCTTTCTTT,-,TRBV19,TRBJ1-1,17,few
CASSFRGVLSNQPQHF,TGTGCCAGCAGTTTTAGGGGAGTATTGAGCAATCAGCCCCAGCATTTT,-,TRBV12-3/TRBV12-4,TRBJ1-5,16,many
CASSLAGQGFNYGYTF,TGTGCCAGCAGCTTAGCGGGACAGGGGTTTAACTATGGCTACACCTTC,TRBD1,TRBV7-9,TRBJ1-2,16,few
CASSPDLPMGRETQYF,TGTGCCAGCAGTCCCGACCTCCCCATGGGTCGGGAGACCCAGTACTTC,-,TRBV27,TRBJ2-5,16,-
CSVVGGHGWRPTEAFF,TGCAGCGTTGTGGGGGGACATGGATGGAGGCCCACTGAAGCTTTCTTT,-,TRBV29-1,TRBJ1-1,16,few
CASSHGDGNEQYF,TGTGCCAGCAGCCACGGAGACGGGAATGAGCAGTACTTC,-,TRBV3-1,TRBJ2-7,13,few
CSAEGQGGTGELFF,TGCAGTGCCGAAGGACAGGGTGGGACCGGGGAGCTGTTTTTT,TRBD1,TRBV20-1,TRBJ2-2,14,-
CASSLRTSGSFGTQYF,TGTGCCAGCAGCCTAAGGACTAGCGGGAGTTTTGGGACCCAGTACTTC,TRBD2,TRBV3-1,TRBJ2-5,16,-
CASSQGPPSGHSYEQYF,TGTGCCAGCAGCCAAGGGCCTCCTAGCGGACACTCCTACGAGCAGTACTTC,TRBD2,TRBV3-1,TRBJ2-7,17,-
CASSPTGRINQPQHF,TGTGCCAGCAGCCCCACGGGACGGATTAATCAGCCCCAGCATTTT,-,TRBV7-8,TRBJ1-5,15,-
CASSLVPPRVYGYTF,TGTGCCAGCAGCTTAGTCCCCCCCAGGGTCTATGGCTACACCTTC,-,TRBV11-2,TRBJ1-2,15,-
CASSILPGQGNYGYTF,TGTGCCAGTAGTATCCTACCGGGACAGGGGAACTATGGCTACACCTTC,TRBD1,TRBV19,TRBJ1-2,16,few
CASTLDRVDYGYTF,TGTGCCAGCACCTTGGACAGGGTTGACTATGGCTACACCTTC,TRBD1,TRBV2,TRBJ1-2,14,-
CASSQELRQGDEQYF,TGTGCCAGCAGCCAAGAACTAAGACAGGGGGACGAGCAGTACTTC,TRBD1,TRBV7-2,TRBJ2-7,15,-
CAWSVQLGGREAFF,TGTGCCTGGAGTGTACAATTGGGGGGACGTGAAGCTTTCTTT,-,TRBV30,TRBJ1-1,14,-
CASSFRTGLVTGNTIYF,TGTGCCAGCAGCTTCCGAACAGGGTTGGTTACTGGAAACACCATATATTTT,-,TRBV5-6,TRBJ1-3,17,few
CASSWTGGALNTEAFF,TGTGCCAGCAGTTGGACAGGGGGCGCTTTGAACACTGAAGCTTTCTTT,TRBD1,TRBV12-3/TRBV12-4,TRBJ1-1,16,few
CASSEGRLPNQPQHF,TGTGCCAGCAGTGAAGGAAGACTACCCAATCAGCCCCAGCATTTT,-,TRBV6-1,TRBJ1-5,15,many
CASRGLGVWYEQFF,TGTGCCAGCAGGGGACTAGGAGTATGGTATGAGCAGTTCTTC,TRBD2,TRBV6-1,TRBJ2-1,14,many
CASSPNNSPLHF,TGTGCCAGCTCACCGAACAATTCACCCCTCCACTTT,-,TRBV18,TRBJ1-6,12,few
CASSLLGGVAGLASGELFF,TGTGCCAGCAGCTTATTAGGCGGAGTTGCGGGACTAGCGTCTGGGGAGCTGTTTTTT,TRBD2,TRBV7-3,TRBJ2-2,19,few
CSAVTGTGPNVFSFPGELFF,TGCAGCGCCGTAACCGGGACAGGGCCGAATGTTTTTAGTTTCCCCGGGGAGCTGTTTTTT,TRBD1,TRBV29-1,TRBJ2-2,20,-
CAGGDRGYTF,TGTGCCGGCGGGGACAGGGGCTACACCTTC,TRBD1,TRBV30,TRBJ1-2,10,many
CASSRQGIGYEQYF,TGTGCCAGCAGCCGACAGGGGATAGGCTACGAGCAGTACTTC,TRBD1,TRBV7-9,TRBJ2-7,14,-
CASSLHPGGSYEQYF,TGTGCCAGCAGCTTACATCCAGGGGGTTCCTACGAGCAGTACTTC,TRBD1,TRBV11-2,TRBJ2-7,15,many
CASSLGGRGTRRGTEAFF,TGTGCCAGCAGCTTGGGGGGCAGGGGCACAAGACGGGGCACTGAAGCTTTCTTT,-,TRBV7-9,TRBJ1-1,18,-
CASSDGEHYGYTF,TGTGCCAGCAGTGATGGGGAACACTATGGCTACACCTTC,-,TRBV2,TRBJ1-2,13,few
CSVIAGAMSTEAFF,TGCAGCGTAATCGCCGGGGCCATGAGCACTGAAGCTTTCTTT,-,TRBV29-1,TRBJ1-1,14,many
CAWSARGQGSYTF,TGTGCCTGGAGTGCCCGGGGACAGGGGAGCTACACCTTC,TRBD1,TRBV30,TRBJ1-2,13,few
CASIFTENTEAFF,TGTGCCAGCATCTTCACCGAGAACACTGAAGCTTTCTTT,-,TRBV28,TRBJ1-1,13,many
CASSLIAGGGYNEQFF,TGTGCCAGCAGCTTAATAGCGGGAGGGGGATACAATGAGCAGTTCTTC,TRBD2,TRBV7-3,TRBJ2-1,16,-
CASRSLQGVMTEAFF,TGTGCCAGCAGGTCCCTTCAGGGTGTAATGACTGAAGCTTTCTTT,-,TRBV6-1,TRBJ1-1,15,many
CASSLIGGENTEAFF,TGTGCCAGCAGCTTAATAGGGGGCGAGAACACTGAAGCTTTCTTT,TRBD1,TRBV7-3,TRBJ1-1,15,-
CASSLSRDRASGTEAFF,TGTGCCAGCAGCTTGAGCCGGGACAGGGCGAGCGGTACTGAAGCTTTCTTT,TRBD1,TRBV7-8,TRBJ1-1,17,many
CAWSAPTGGFVGNQPQHF,TGTGCCTGGAGTGCCCCCACAGGGGGCTTTGTGGGCAATCAGCCCCAGCATTTT,TRBD1,TRBV30,TRBJ1-5,18,-
CSASVGRAHEQYF,TGCAGTGCTAGTGTCGGGAGGGCACACGAGCAGTACTTC,TRBD2,TRBV20-1,TRBJ2-7,13,-
CASSPTGTGGETQYF,TGTGCCAGCAGCCCGACCGGGACAGGGGGGGAGACCCAGTACTTC,TRBD1,TRBV7-2,TRBJ2-5,15,-
CASRPDRLTGELFF,TGCGCCAGCAGGCCTGACAGGTTGACCGGGGAGCTGTTTTTT,-,TRBV5-1,TRBJ2-2,14,-
CASSAGQGIYGYTF,TGTGCCAGCAGCGCGGGACAGGGAATCTATGGCTACACCTTC,TRBD1,TRBV9,TRBJ1-2,14,many
CASRLTVNYEQYF,TGTGCCAGCAGGCTGACAGTTAACTACGAGCAGTACTTC,-,TRBV2,TRBJ2-7,13,many